This paragraph covers one T cell receptor beta chain sequence. In the original workflow: Amplification of reference gene primers was used by the study to estimate nucleated cell counts. The assay was immunoSEQ multiplex PCR, and TCRdb's table has in-frame clones only and misses some. The V and J calls and clone size were taken over from that table, and D and trimming were inferred from the DNA. The sample lists roughly 87,000 clones; about 82% were seen once. This CDR3 region has 12 residues. V gave up 0 bases and J gave up 6 bases, with 7 bases separating them. Germline assignment: CDR1 SGHNT and CDR2 YYREEE (reference sequence). The data were obtained in a study of blood T cell repertoires in COVID-19.

Sample: peripheral blood. The TCR originated in a man aged 50-59 years with active COVID-19. This chain connects TRBV5-4 to TRBJ2-7; D remains unclear. CDR3 protein: CASSLDSGEQYF. The CDR3 nucleotides read TGTGCCAGCAGCTTGGATAGTGGCGAGCAGTACTTC.